This T cell receptor (beta chain) was found in a study of beta chain features in type 1 diabetes. Sequenced material consisted of expressed TCRB transcripts (all of the isolated RNA was reverse transcribed). The method was immunoSEQ multiplex PCR; TCRdb's version includes in-frame clones alone and lacks a portion of them. This table has a few hundred thousand clones, roughly 16% appearing once. CDR1 SGHRS and CDR2 YFSETQ come from the germline V gene. This CDR3 has 17 residues. Trimming took 0 bases from V and 2 from J; bases not matched to a gene: 4. Study results and limitations: In the patient group, naive, central memory and Treg TCRB repertoires seemed more alike than in the healthy donor group.

This clone has only a few counts. As yet, its antigen is unknown. Source material: naive CD4+ T cells from blood. The chain joins TRBV5-1 to TRBJ2-1; TRBD2 agrees at 11 bases. The TCR was taken from a woman under 30 in good health. The CDR3 DNA is TGCGCCAGCAGCTTGGACCTAGCGGGAGGCCCCTACAATGAGCAGTTCTTC. It yields the protein CASSLDLAGGPYNEQFF.